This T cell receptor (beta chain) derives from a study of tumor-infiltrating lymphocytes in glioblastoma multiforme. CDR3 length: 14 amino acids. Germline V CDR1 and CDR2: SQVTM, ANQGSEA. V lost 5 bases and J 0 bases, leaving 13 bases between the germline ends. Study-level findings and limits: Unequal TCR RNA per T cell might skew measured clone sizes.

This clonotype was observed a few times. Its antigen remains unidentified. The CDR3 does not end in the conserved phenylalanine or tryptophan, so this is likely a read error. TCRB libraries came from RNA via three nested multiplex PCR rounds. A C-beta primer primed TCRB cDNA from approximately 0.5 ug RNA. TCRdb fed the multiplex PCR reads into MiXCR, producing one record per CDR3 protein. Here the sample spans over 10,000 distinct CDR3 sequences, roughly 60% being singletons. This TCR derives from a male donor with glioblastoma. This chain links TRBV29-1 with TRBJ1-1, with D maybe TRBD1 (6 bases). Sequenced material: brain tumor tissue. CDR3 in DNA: TGCAGCGTTACTACGACAGGACTGAACACTGAAGCTTTCCAT. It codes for CSVTTTGLNTEAFH.